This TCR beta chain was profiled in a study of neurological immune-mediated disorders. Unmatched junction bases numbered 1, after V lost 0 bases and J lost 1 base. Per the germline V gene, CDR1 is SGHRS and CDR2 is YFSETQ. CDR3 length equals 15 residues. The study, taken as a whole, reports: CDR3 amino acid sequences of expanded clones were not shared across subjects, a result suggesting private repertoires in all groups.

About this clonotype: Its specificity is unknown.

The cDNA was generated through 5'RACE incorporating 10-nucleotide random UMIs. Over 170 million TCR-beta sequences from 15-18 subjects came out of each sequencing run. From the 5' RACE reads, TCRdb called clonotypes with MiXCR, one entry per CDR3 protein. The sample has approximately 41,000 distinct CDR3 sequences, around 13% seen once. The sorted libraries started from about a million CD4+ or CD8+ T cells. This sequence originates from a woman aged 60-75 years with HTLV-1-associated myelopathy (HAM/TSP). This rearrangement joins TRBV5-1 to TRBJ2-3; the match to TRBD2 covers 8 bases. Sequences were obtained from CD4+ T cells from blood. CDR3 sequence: CASSLDGGGTDTQYF. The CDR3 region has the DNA TGCGCCAGCAGCTTGGACGGGGGGGGCACAGATACGCAGTATTTT.